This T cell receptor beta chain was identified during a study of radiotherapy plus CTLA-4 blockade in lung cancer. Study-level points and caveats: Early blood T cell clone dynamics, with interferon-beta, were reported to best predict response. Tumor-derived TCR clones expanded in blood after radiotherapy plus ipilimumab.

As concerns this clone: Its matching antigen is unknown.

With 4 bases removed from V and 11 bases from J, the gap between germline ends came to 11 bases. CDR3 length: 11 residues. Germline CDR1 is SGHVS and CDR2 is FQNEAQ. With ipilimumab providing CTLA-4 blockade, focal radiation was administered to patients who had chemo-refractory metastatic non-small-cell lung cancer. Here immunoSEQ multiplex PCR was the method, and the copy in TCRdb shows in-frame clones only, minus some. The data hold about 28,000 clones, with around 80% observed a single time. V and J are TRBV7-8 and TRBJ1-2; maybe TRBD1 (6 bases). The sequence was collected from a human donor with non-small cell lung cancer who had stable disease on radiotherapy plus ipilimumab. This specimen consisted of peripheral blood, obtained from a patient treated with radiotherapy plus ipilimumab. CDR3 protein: CASSSDRPYTF. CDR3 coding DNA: TGTGCCAGCAGCTCGGACAGACCTTACACCTTC.